Given below is one TCR beta chain in context. No antigen is known for it. The table came from immunoSEQ multiplex PCR; TCRdb's copy has only in-frame clones and leaves some out. Of around 180,000 clones listed, more than 80% are singletons. The sample belongs to a study of T cell responses to AZD1222 COVID-19 vaccine. General study findings and limits: Spike-specific TCR breadth rose after two AZD1222 doses, and depth rose as well.

V was cut by 2 bases and J by 1 base, with 11 bases left in between. Germline CDR1 and CDR2: SGHVS and FNYEAQ. The CDR3 covers 16 residues. The V gene is TRBV7-6, the J gene TRBJ1-4; D remains unclear. This TCR derives from an adult in good health. The sample in question was peripheral blood, obtained on day 0 of AZD1222 vaccination. As DNA, the CDR3 is TGTGCCAGCAGCTTATCCGCGCGGGGAACTAATGAAAAACTGTTTTTT. Its protein is CASSLSARGTNEKLFF.